The rows below give T cell receptor beta chains drawn from one sample of a study of glioma-infiltrating T cells after dendritic cell vaccination. The data were produced by immunoSEQ multiplex PCR, yet TCRdb's version contains in-frame clones alone and is incomplete. The sample consists of over 90,000 clones, 81% of them appearing once. Sequenced material: blood, taken before dendritic cell vaccination. Receptors were obtained from a human donor with glioblastoma. The CDR3 runs from the conserved cysteine through the conserved F or W. Fields, in order: clone size, D gene, J gene, V gene, CDR3 protein, CDR3 DNA. The D gene is left open where the match is weak. Only some rows state a clone size, as once, few, many or a class for expanded clones.

.,TRBD1,TRBJ1-6,TRBV6-1,CASSRAGGRSPLHF,TGTGCCAGCAGTAGGGCAGGGGGCCGTTCACCCCTCCACTTT
.,.,TRBJ2-3,TRBV7-6,CASSPHTDTQYF,TGTGCCAGCAGCCCCCACACAGATACGCAGTATTTT
.,TRBD1,TRBJ2-2,TRBV29-1,CSVGDRGRTGELFF,TGCAGCGTTGGGGACAGGGGGCGGACCGGGGAGCTGTTTTTT
.,TRBD1,TRBJ2-3,TRBV4-1,CASSLGTGTDTQYF,TGCGCCAGCAGCCTTGGGACAGGGACAGATACGCAGTATTTT
.,TRBD1,TRBJ1-1,TRBV19,CASSATGVEGAFF,TGTGCCAGTAGTGCGACAGGGGTCGAGGGTGCTTTCTTT
many,TRBD1,TRBJ1-4,TRBV10-3,CAISTGTNEKLFF,TGTGCCATCTCGACAGGGACTAATGAAAAACTGTTTTTT
once,TRBD1,TRBJ1-1,TRBV6-1,CASSVRGDTEAFF,TGTGCCAGCAGTGTCAGGGGGGACACTGAAGCTTTCTTT
.,.,TRBJ1-2,TRBV7-6,CAGSLVEGGYGYTF,TGTGCCGGCAGCTTAGTGGAGGGCGGCTATGGCTACACCTTC
few,.,TRBJ2-7,TRBV7-9,CASSLNPGQAEQYF,TGTGCCAGCAGCTTAAACCCAGGGCAGGCCGAGCAGTACTTC
.,TRBD1,TRBJ2-5,TRBV11-1,CASSLRGTGQETQYF,TGTGCCAGCAGCCTACGGGGGACAGGCCAAGAGACCCAGTACTTC
.,.,TRBJ1-6,TRBV6-5,CASSTTGQGSPLHF,TGTGCCAGCAGCACAACAGGGCAAGGCTCACCCCTCCACTTT
.,TRBD1,TRBJ2-4,TRBV28,CASSPGQGDIQYF,TGTGCCAGCAGTCCCGGACAGGGGGACATTCAGTACTTC
.,.,TRBJ2-2,TRBV18,CASSPQGTPNTGELFF,TGTGCCAGCTCACCACAGGGGACACCGAACACCGGGGAGCTGTTTTTT
.,TRBD1,TRBJ2-2,TRBV29-1,CSVEWQGASGELFF,TGCAGCGTTGAGTGGCAGGGGGCAAGCGGGGAGCTGTTTTTT
few,.,TRBJ2-7,TRBV25-1,CASSETGGQSYEQYF,TGTGCCAGCAGTGAAACCGGGGGTCAGTCCTACGAGCAGTACTTC
.,TRBD1,TRBJ1-4,TRBV9,CASSAGTGGVGEKLFF,TGTGCCAGCAGCGCTGGGACAGGGGGGGTAGGTGAAAAACTGTTTTTT
.,TRBD2,TRBJ2-5,TRBV30,CAWRTDGTSGPDQYF,TGTGCCTGGCGTACTGACGGGACTAGTGGCCCGGACCAGTACTTC
.,.,TRBJ1-2,TRBV9,CASTPQELYGYTF,TGTGCCAGCACCCCACAGGAACTCTATGGCTACACCTTC
.,TRBD1,TRBJ2-3,TRBV12-5,CASGPPTGEDTQYF,TGTGCTAGTGGTCCCCCCACAGGGGAGGATACGCAGTATTTT
.,.,TRBJ1-2,TRBV7-3,CASSLVRGNLYGYTF,TGTGCCAGCAGCTTAGTCAGGGGCAATCTCTATGGCTACACCTTC
once,.,TRBJ1-3,TRBV6-5,CASASLVSRNTIYF,TGTGCCAGCGCCTCCCTGGTCAGTCGAAACACCATATATTTT
few,TRBD1,TRBJ1-2,TRBV6-6,CATARQGTYTF,TGTGCCACCGCCCGACAGGGGACCTACACCTTC
.,.,TRBJ1-6,TRBV15,CATSREPGWMDPPLHF,TGTGCCACCAGCAGAGAACCGGGATGGATGGATCCACCCCTCCACTTT
.,.,TRBJ1-5,TRBV19,CASSIVRQSIYSNQPQHF,TGTGCCAGTAGTATAGTTCGACAGTCCATCTATAGCAATCAGCCCCAGCATTTT
.,TRBD1,TRBJ2-1,TRBV5-1,CASSSLGGSDEQFF,TGCGCCAGCAGTTCTCTAGGGGGCTCGGATGAGCAGTTCTTC
.,TRBD2,TRBJ2-7,TRBV5-4,CASSGGGYEQYF,TGTGCCAGCAGCGGGGGGGGCTACGAGCAGTACTTC